The TCR beta chain described here comes from a study of blood T cell repertoires in COVID-19. About the study: Samples came from the United States, Italy and Spain, spanning acute and convalescent COVID-19.

Assay used: immunoSEQ multiplex PCR; TCRdb lists only in-frame clones, some missing. This table has a few hundred thousand clones, around 83% appearing once. The ends lost 6 bases at V and 7 bases at J; junction bases unmatched: 2. The CDR3 runs 13 residues. Cohort assignment relied on participant-reported clinical history. V is TRBV12-3 or TRBV12-4 and J is TRBJ2-2, with 10 bases lining up with TRBD2. This clonotype was sampled from a woman between 45 and 60 years old who had recovered from COVID-19. Sequencing was carried out using PBMCs or T cells enriched from blood (not recorded which). The CDR3 DNA reads as TGTGCCAGCAGACTAGCGGGATTCGGGGAGCTGTTTTTT. Its protein product is CASRLAGFGELFF.